Presented here are 29 T cell receptor beta chains from one specimen sequenced in a study of T cell responses to AZD1222 COVID-19 vaccine. Repertoires were generated with immunoSEQ multiplex PCR, while TCRdb's copy carries only in-frame clones and drops some. There are over 55,000 clones in the sample; roughly 85% occur only once, and about 6.1% lies in the top ten. The sequencing here drew on peripheral blood, taken 28 days after the second AZD1222 dose. The receptors were sampled from an adult who received the AZD1222 COVID-19 vaccine.

This clone showed up just once. The genes are TRBV19 and TRBJ2-5, with 8 nucleotides matching TRBD1. CDR1 and CDR2 (germline): LNHDA, SQIVND (reference sequence). Trimming removed 5 bases from V and 2 bases from J; junction bases left unmatched: 7. This CDR3 region has 15 residues. The CDR3 DNA reads as TGTGCCAGTAGTTGGCCAGGACAGGGACAAGAGACCCAGTACTTC. It yields the protein CASSWPGQGQETQYF.

The chain is built from TRBV5-1 and TRBJ1-4, with D hard to call. The CDR3 runs to 14 residues. Germline-derived CDR1 and CDR2 are SGHRS and YFSETQ. V was pared by 3 bases and J by 3 bases, with 9 bases between. CDR3 residues: CASSSSTANEKLFF. CDR3 sequence (DNA): TGCGCCAGCAGCTCGTCGACCGCTAATGAAAAACTGTTTTTT.

The chain employs TRBV19 and TRBJ1-5, with D hard to call. In germline, CDR1 is LNHDA, CDR2 SQIVND (reference sequence). V lost 4 bases and J lost 6, with 13 bases in between. The CDR3 is 14 amino acids. DNA for the CDR3: TGTGCCAGTAGTACCGGGATATACGGTCAGCCCCAGCATTTT. Translating gives CASSTGIYGQPQHF.

This chain links TRBV11-1 with TRBJ2-7; 8 nucleotides line up with TRBD1. The CDR3 length is 14 residues. The V and J ends lost 3 bases and 3 bases, in that order; junction bases with no gene match: 4. CDR1 and CDR2 (germline): SGHAT, FQDESV (reference sequence). The CDR3 protein is CASSFSGQGYEQYF. DNA of the CDR3: TGTGCCAGCAGCTTTTCCGGACAGGGCTACGAGCAGTACTTC.

This clone was picked up one time. This sequence joins TRBV7-8 and TRBJ1-2; D is undetermined. This CDR3 has 15 residues. Germline-derived CDR1 and CDR2 are SGHVS and FQNEAQ. Trimming stripped 1 base from V and 2 bases from J, with 11 bases between. CDR3: CASSLVVGANYGYTF. The CDR3 region has the DNA TGTGCCAGCAGCTTAGTGGTGGGTGCCAACTATGGCTACACCTTC.

This clone was seen a handful of times. V gene TRBV5-5 combines with J gene TRBJ1-1; D remains ambiguous. The V gene's germline CDR1 is SGHKS and CDR2 YYEKEE (reference sequence). The CDR3 runs to 13 residues. V shed 4 bases and J shed 3 bases, with 10 bases lying between them. CDR3 loop: CASSRMGDTEAFF. The CDR3 DNA reads as TGTGCCAGCAGCCGGATGGGAGACACTGAAGCTTTCTTT.

This clone has only a few counts. The V call is TRBV9, the J call TRBJ1-6; 11 nucleotides align to TRBD1. Germline V gene sequence: CDR1 SGDLS, CDR2 YYNGEE. Trimming cost V 3 bases and J 7 bases; bases outside gene matches: 3. The CDR3 is made up of 15 amino acids. CDR3 sequence reads: CASSAGQGANSPLHF. CDR3 nucleotide sequence: TGTGCCAGCAGCGCCGGACAGGGGGCCAATTCACCCCTCCACTTT.

This chain uses TRBV7-2 with TRBJ2-2, with D maybe TRBD2 (7 bases). Germline CDR1 SGHTA, CDR2 FQGNSA. Trimming stripped 3 bases from V and 5 bases from J, with 10 bases between. There are 14 residues in the CDR3. CDR3 in DNA: TGTGCCAGCAGCTTGGGGGGGCATACCGGGGAGCTGTTTTTT. Translated, it gives CASSLGGHTGELFF.

The chain is built from TRBV30 and TRBJ1-5; possible D gene TRBD1, 6 bases. Germline assignment: CDR1 GTSNPN and CDR2 SVGIG (reference sequence). V was cut by 5 bases and J by 6 bases, with 26 bases left in between. The CDR3 is 17 residues long. The CDR3: CAWPTEPGHGCSQPQHF. Written as DNA, the CDR3 is TGTGCCTGGCCTACTGAACCGGGACACGGATGTAGTCAGCCCCAGCATTTT.

CDR3 protein: CASRRGLAGEQFF. The CDR3 DNA follows: TGTGCCAGCAGGCGAGGACTAGCGGGGGAGCAGTTCTTC. The V gene is TRBV28, the J gene TRBJ2-1; TRBD2 aligns across 12 bases. Per the germline V gene, CDR1 is MDHEN and CDR2 is SYDVKM. CDR3 length: 13 amino acids. V trimming: 6 bases; J trimming: 10 bases; junction bases outside the gene matches: 4.

This clone was seen a single time. The rearrangement joins TRBV7-9 to TRBJ1-5; D not certain. CDR3 length: 13 amino acids. Germline lookup yields CDR1 SEHNR and CDR2 FQNEAQ (reference sequence). With 4 bases removed from V and 7 bases from J, the gap between germline ends came to 11 bases. The CDR3 sequence is CASSSGAGQPQHF. CDR3 bases: TGTGCCAGCAGCTCGGGAGCGGGGCAGCCCCAGCATTTT.

V usage is TRBV7-9 and J usage is TRBJ1-5; D is undetermined. This CDR3 is 13 amino acids long. The V end was cut by 2 bases, the J end by 12 bases, with 14 bases between. Germline assignment: CDR1 SEHNR and CDR2 FQNEAQ (reference sequence). In DNA, the CDR3 is TGTGCCAGCAGCTTATCGGGGAAGAAAGTCCAGCATTTT. Protein sequence: CASSLSGKKVQHF.

The chain is built from TRBV7-8 and TRBJ2-1; 10 bases line up with TRBD1. Germline V gene data show CDR1 as SGHVS and CDR2 as FQNEAQ. The CDR3 is made up of 15 amino acids. V lost 3 bases to trimming and J lost 7 bases; unmatched junction nucleotides: 6. CDR3 nucleotide sequence: TGTGCCAGCAGCTTCGACAGGGGGCGCGAAAATGAGCAGTTCTTC. Residues: CASSFDRGRENEQFF.

This chain links TRBV15 with TRBJ1-2; 12 positions match TRBD1. Looked up from germline, CDR1 is LNHNV and CDR2 is YYDKDF (reference sequence). This CDR3 has 18 amino acids. V was pared by 6 bases and J by 3 bases, with 14 bases of the junction left unmatched. CDR3 DNA sequence: TGTGCCACCAGTCCTTTTCTGGGACAGGGGGCTCGAGACTATGGCTACACCTTC. Protein product: CATSPFLGQGARDYGYTF.

V usage is TRBV2 and J usage is TRBJ1-2, with 10 bases fitting TRBD1. Germline CDR1 reads SNHLY; CDR2 reads FYNNEI. Trimming cost V 1 base and J 6 bases; bases outside gene matches: 5. The CDR3 is 15 residues long. CDR3: CASSEVGTGVDGYTF. The CDR3 DNA sequence: TGTGCCAGCAGTGAAGTGGGGACAGGGGTGGATGGCTACACCTTC.

The rearrangement links TRBV5-6 to TRBJ2-7; 7 nucleotides align to TRBD2. CDR3 length: 14 amino acids. In germline, CDR1 is SGHDT, CDR2 YYEEEE. Losses at the gene ends were 1 base for V and 7 bases for J; bases not matched to a gene: 8. The CDR3 loop is CASSLLLGGWEQYF. The CDR3 DNA follows: TGTGCCAGCAGCTTGTTGCTGGGGGGGTGGGAGCAGTACTTC.

The rearrangement links TRBV11-2 to TRBJ2-1; 8 bases agree with TRBD2. The germline CDR1 and CDR2 sequences are SGHAT and FQNNGV. Losses at the gene ends were 1 base for V and 5 bases for J; bases not matched to a gene: 4. This CDR3 spans 15 amino acids. The CDR3: CASSLVYGGDNEQFF. CDR3 coding DNA: TGTGCCAGCAGCTTAGTATACGGGGGGGACAATGAGCAGTTCTTC.

This clone was recorded only once. This sequence joins TRBV6-5 and TRBJ2-7; maybe TRBD1 (6 bases). V shed 5 bases and J shed 6 bases, with 17 bases lying between them. This CDR3 spans 14 amino acids. CDR1 MNHEY and CDR2 SVGAGI come from the germline V gene. CDR3 region: CASSPLTGRFEQYF. CDR3 in DNA: TGTGCCAGCAGTCCACTTACAGGGAGATTCGAGCAGTACTTC.

This clone was detected only a few times. The chain's CDR3 is CASSDGQGAYEQYF. CDR3 nucleotide sequence: TGTGCCAGCAGCGACGGACAGGGGGCCTACGAGCAGTACTTC. The chain employs TRBV3-1 (or the pseudogene TRBV3-2) and TRBJ2-7; 10 positions agree with TRBD1. The germline CDR1 and CDR2 sequences are LGHDT and YNNKEL (reference sequence). V lost 5 bases to trimming and J lost 2 bases; unmatched junction nucleotides: 3. This CDR3 has 14 residues.

The chain uses TRBV7-8 and TRBJ1-2, with D tentatively TRBD1 (5 bases). There are 14 residues in the CDR3. Germline V gene lookup returns CDR1 SGHVS and CDR2 FQNEAQ. The V end lost 7 bases, the J end lost 4 bases, and 16 bases lay between the germline ends. The CDR3 is CASTAQRGVYGYTF. CDR3 nucleotide sequence: TGTGCCAGCACCGCTCAAAGAGGGGTCTATGGCTACACCTTC.

The chain couples TRBV9 to TRBJ1-2; D is unresolved. V lost 1 base, J lost 8 bases, and 12 bases lay in between. CDR3 length: 13 residues. From germline, CDR1 is SGDLS and CDR2 YYNGEE. The CDR3 coding sequence is TGTGCCAGCAGCGTAACGCCAGATCGCGGCTACACCTTC. Its protein product is CASSVTPDRGYTF.

This chain connects TRBV21-1 to TRBJ2-7; the table's TRBD1 call for D was not verified on the DNA. TRBV21-1 is given as a pseudogene. The CDR3 runs 15 residues. The CDR3: CASRCRDREAGEQYF. CDR3 nucleotides: TGTGCCAGCAGATGCCGGGACAGGGAAGCGGGAGAGCAGTACTTC.

The chain joins TRBV28 to TRBJ2-7; TRBD1 or TRBD2 may be the D gene (6 bases each). Germline CDR1 MDHEN, CDR2 SYDVKM. This CDR3 is built from 13 residues. V was shortened by 6 bases and J by 4 bases, with 13 bases between the two germline ends. This chain's CDR3 is CASRGGFRYEQYF. The DNA for the CDR3 is TGTGCCAGCAGAGGGGGGTTTCGGTACGAGCAGTACTTC.

The chain carries TRBV2 and TRBJ2-1; tentative D call: TRBD2 (7 bases). Germline assignment: CDR1 SNHLY and CDR2 FYNNEI. With 2 bases removed from V and 1 base from J, the gap between germline ends came to 12 bases. The CDR3 covers 16 residues. CDR3 sequence (DNA): TGTGCCAGCAGTGAATGGGGGGGGCCATCCTACAATGAGCAGTTCTTC. As protein: CASSEWGGPSYNEQFF.

The chain recombines TRBV30 with TRBJ1-2; D call uncertain. Germline V gene lookup returns CDR1 GTSNPN and CDR2 SVGIG (reference sequence). V lost 4 bases and J 0 bases, leaving 33 bases between the germline ends. CDR3 length: 21 residues. CDR3 amino acids: CAWIAYRTERRDSKANYGYTF. CDR3 nucleotides: TGTGCCTGGATTGCTTACCGAACAGAGAGGAGGGATTCTAAAGCTAACTATGGCTACACCTTC.

The V and J genes are TRBV4-1 and TRBJ1-5; tentatively, D is TRBD1 (5 bases). CDR1 and CDR2 (germline): MGHRA, YSYEKL. This CDR3 is 15 amino acids long. V gave up 6 bases and J gave up 5 bases, with 17 bases separating them. The CDR3 here is CASSRYGAPDQPQHF. The CDR3 DNA is TGCGCCAGCAGTCGCTACGGGGCCCCGGATCAGCCCCAGCATTTT.

The V call is TRBV10-3, the J call TRBJ2-3; a possible D gene is TRBD1 (5 bases). Per the germline V gene, CDR1 is ENHRY and CDR2 is SYGVKD. This CDR3 region has 14 residues. V dropped 4 bases and J dropped 0 bases, with 8 bases sitting between them. Here the CDR3 reads CAISGQLSTDTQYF. The CDR3 coding sequence is TGTGCCATCAGTGGACAGCTAAGCACAGATACGCAGTATTTT.

The J gene is TRBJ2-3, the V gene TRBV11-1, with 9 bases fitting TRBD1. Looked up from germline, CDR1 is SGHAT and CDR2 is FQDESV (reference sequence). The CDR3 is 16 residues long. J gave up 3 bases and V 5 bases, and 9 bases lay outside the gene matches. CDR3 sequence (DNA): TGTGCCAGCAGCCCCGTTGGGGACAGGGAGACAGATACGCAGTATTTT. Its protein product is CASSPVGDRETDTQYF.

V and J are TRBV19 and TRBJ2-7; weak D call: TRBD2 (6 bases). Per the germline V gene, CDR1 is LNHDA and CDR2 is SQIVND (reference sequence). Trimming stripped 3 bases from V and 4 bases from J, with 16 bases between. CDR3 length: 15 residues. Here the CDR3 DNA reads TGTGCCAGTAGTATGAGTCCAGATGGGAGGTACGAGCAGTACTTC. Translation gives CASSMSPDGRYEQYF.